These T cell receptor beta chains were read from a single sample in a study of cytomegalovirus exposure and HLA in healthy donors. This table comes from immunoSEQ multiplex PCR, and its TCRdb copy is limited to in-frame clones, with some not included. The table lists 90,000 to 150,000 clones, around 77% of them singletons, with roughly 6% in the top ten. Sequenced material: PBMCs. The receptor set was obtained from a man between 18 and 29 years old in good health and CMV-seropositive. Both conserved end residues are part of each CDR3. D genes are given only for firm matches. Clone size, where shown, is once, few, many, or a class for clones that have expanded.

TRBJ1-1 . . TRBV9 TGTGCCAGCAGCGCCGGGACCGGGATCGGGGGTAGGGCTGAAGCTTTCTTT CASSAGTGIGGRAEAFF
TRBJ1-1 TRBD1 . TRBV30 TGTGCCTGGAGTAGGCGACAGGGGGAAGCTTTCTTT CAWSRRQGEAFF
TRBJ2-3 . . TRBV18 TGTGCCAGCTCATCGGGATCGAGTGGAGATACGCAGTATTTT CASSSGSSGDTQYF
TRBJ1-1 . . TRBV29-1 TGCAGCGTTGACCCTGCAGGGGACCTTAGTTACACTGAAGCTTTCTTT CSVDPAGDLSYTEAFF
TRBJ2-7 TRBD2 . TRBV5-8 TGTGCCAGCAGCGTTAGCGGGAGGGCCCGGAATGAGCAGTACTTC CASSVSGRARNEQYF
TRBJ2-2 TRBD2 . TRBV6-4 TGTGCCAGCAGTGAAGAAGCGGGGGGGCCCGGGGAGCTGTTTTTT CASSEEAGGPGELFF
TRBJ1-5 . . TRBV6-1 TGTGCCAGCAGTGAAGCGTCGAGGATCAGGGAGCCCCAGCATTTT CASSEASRIREPQHF
TRBJ1-2 TRBD1 . TRBV10-3 TGTGCCATCACCGGGACAGGGGCCCAGGATGGCTACACCTTC CAITGTGAQDGYTF
TRBJ2-1 . . TRBV19 TGTGCCAGTAGTATCCGGACTAAACCCTCCTACAATGAGCAGTTCTTC CASSIRTKPSYNEQFF
TRBJ2-7 TRBD2 once TRBV19 TGTGCCAGTAGTTTATCGGGAGGGCCCCACGAGCAGTACTTC CASSLSGGPHEQYF
TRBJ1-2 . . TRBV15 TGTGCCACCAGCAGAGCTGCAAACTCTAACTATGGCTACACCTTC CATSRAANSNYGYTF
TRBJ1-1 TRBD1 . TRBV30 TGTGCCTGGAGTCGGGACAGGCCGCTGCGGGACACTGAAGCTTTCTTT CAWSRDRPLRDTEAFF
TRBJ1-1 . few TRBV9 TGTGCCAGCAGCCCCTCGAGCGTCACTGAAGCTTTCTTT CASSPSSVTEAFF
TRBJ1-2 TRBD1 . TRBV19 TGTGCCAGTAGAACCCGGACAGGGAAGAACTATGGCTACACCTTC CASRTRTGKNYGYTF
TRBJ2-1 . . TRBV29-1 TGCAGCGACGTTGGTGTGAGACAGTTCTTC CSDVGVRQFF
TRBJ2-2 . . TRBV9 TGTGCCAGCAGCGTAGTTCTTGACAGTCTAAACACCGGGGAGCTGTTTTTT CASSVVLDSLNTGELFF
TRBJ1-4 . . TRBV4-2 TGTGCCAGCAGCCGGGGCCTACTGCCAACTAATGAAAAACTGTTTTTT CASSRGLLPTNEKLFF
TRBJ2-1 . once TRBV10-2 TGCGCCAGCAGCTTGAGTTCCCTTTACAATGAGCAGTTCTTC CASSLSSLYNEQFF
TRBJ2-1 TRBD1 . TRBV7-9 TGTGCCAGCAGCGCGGACAGGGCCGATGAGCAGTTCTTC CASSADRADEQFF
TRBJ1-1 . . TRBV5-4 TGTGCCAGCAGCCCTAATCAGAACACTGAAGCTTTCTTT CASSPNQNTEAFF
TRBJ1-2 . . TRBV6-5 TGTGCCAGCAGACCAGGGATGCGCTATGGCTACACCTTT CASRPGMRYGYTF
TRBJ2-7 TRBD1 . TRBV29-1 TGCAGCGTGCCGGGACAGACGATCTACGAGCAGTACTTC CSVPGQTIYEQYF
TRBJ1-2 TRBD1 few TRBV6-5 TGTGCCAGCAGTTACAGACAGGGTAGAGACTATGGCTACACCTTC CASSYRQGRDYGYTF
TRBJ2-3 . . TRBV29-1 TGCAGCGTTGCAACAGCACTGGAAGATACGCAGTATTTT CSVATALEDTQYF
TRBJ2-1 TRBD1 . TRBV29-1 TGCAGCGTTCCGGGACAGGCATACAATGAGCAGTTCTTC CSVPGQAYNEQFF
TRBJ1-5 . . TRBV19 TGTGCCACCAAGGAGGGATCCAATCAGCCCCAGCATTTT CATKEGSNQPQHF
TRBJ2-5 TRBD2 . TRBV5-1 TGCGCCAGCAGCCCCGGACTAGCGGGGATCCAAGAGACCCAGTACTTC CASSPGLAGIQETQYF
TRBJ2-3 . . TRBV7-2 TGTGCCAGCAGCTTGCAAGGGGGTTCAGATACGCAGTATTTT CASSLQGGSDTQYF
TRBJ2-2 . . TRBV9 TGTGCCAGCAGCGTAGATCTTGTTTCTCCCGGGGAGCTGTTTTTT CASSVDLVSPGELFF
TRBJ2-2 TRBD1 . TRBV18 TGTGCCAGCTCACCACCGGGACAGGGGGGCACCGGGGAGCTGTTTTTT CASSPPGQGGTGELFF
TRBJ2-1 TRBD1 once TRBV18 TGTGCCAGCTCACCCGCAGGGGGCGTTTTGAGAGGGCAGTTCTTC CASSPAGGVLRGQFF
TRBJ1-1 . . TRBV7-8 TGTGCCAGCAGCTTAGGCCCGGGGAACACTGAAGCTTTCTTT CASSLGPGNTEAFF
TRBJ1-2 TRBD1 once TRBV7-8 TGTGCCAGCAGCACGGGACAGGGTAACTATGGCTACACCTTC CASSTGQGNYGYTF
TRBJ1-2 . . TRBV27 TGTGCCAGCAGTTTATCAGGGGCTAGAAGGAACTATGGCTACACCTTC CASSLSGARRNYGYTF
TRBJ2-7 . . TRBV6-6 TGTGCCAGCAGTTACCGAACAGCCTCCTACGAGCAGTACTTC CASSYRTASYEQYF
TRBJ1-2 . . TRBV7-9 TGTGCCAGCAGCTTAGGTTTGACGGGGAGAGATGACTACACCTTC CASSLGLTGRDDYTF
TRBJ1-2 TRBD1 . TRBV23-1 TGCGCCAGCAGTCTTCCGGGACAGTGGGGCTACACCTTC CASSLPGQWGYTF
TRBJ2-7 . . TRBV6-6 TGTGCCAGCAGGGACAGAAACGAGCAGTACTTC CASRDRNEQYF
TRBJ2-5 . . TRBV11-2 TGTGCCAGCAGCTTAGGAGGGTCCTGGGAGACCCAGTACTTC CASSLGGSWETQYF
TRBJ1-1 . many TRBV30 TGTGCCTGGATACGGTGGAACACTGAAGCTTTCTTT CAWIRWNTEAFF
TRBJ1-5 . . TRBV4-1 TGCGCCAGCAGCCATAATAGCAATCAGCCCCAGCATTTT CASSHNSNQPQHF